Presented here are 14 T cell receptor beta chains from one specimen sequenced in a study of T cells in Graves' hyperthyroidism and ophthalmopathy. The CDR3 regions of TCR beta were amplified from RNA transcripts. HTBI primers were employed in a first-round RT-PCR of the TCR CDR3. TCRdb reanalysed the multiplex PCR reads using MiXCR and keeps one entry per CDR3 protein. This sample yields around 400,000 distinct CDR3 sequences, of which less than 15% are seen a single time; less than 10% belongs to the top ten. Material: blood. These receptors all come from a woman in her late teens or twenties with Graves' hyperthyroidism.

The rearrangement links TRBV7-2 to TRBJ2-5, with TRBD2 identical over 8 bases. With V trimmed by 4 bases and J by 4 bases, 11 bases remained unmatched. CDR3 size: 16 residues. Germline CDR1 is SGHTA and CDR2 is FQGNSA. CDR3 sequence: CASSSPPGLVRETQYF. In nucleotides, the CDR3 is TGTGCCAGCAGCTCACCGCCGGGACTAGTCCGAGAGACCCAGTACTTC. The variable domain in full, with the rest retrieved from reference TRBV7-2 and TRBJ2-5, is GAGVSQSPSNKVTEKGKDVELRCDPISGHTALYWYRQSLGQGLEFLIYFQGNSAPDKSGLPSDRFSAERTGGSVSTLTIQRTQQEDSAVYLCASSSPPGLVRETQYFGPGTRLLVL.

This chain links TRBV19 with TRBJ2-5, with 12 bases that match TRBD2. The germline gives CDR1 LNHDA, CDR2 SQIVND (reference sequence). J was trimmed by 5 bases and V by 6 bases; bases with no gene match: 7. The CDR3 contains 15 residues. CDR3 sequence: CASRPLAGGQETQYF. The DNA for the CDR3 is TGTGCCAGTAGACCACTAGCGGGAGGACAGGAGACCCAGTACTTC.

This clonotype occurred many times. This rearrangement joins TRBV15 to TRBJ1-4; D is ambiguous. Germline values: CDR1 LNHNV, CDR2 YYDKDF (reference sequence). Trimming removed 9 bases at V and 10 bases at J, with 12 bases between. The CDR3 covers 11 residues. CDR3: CATLESGKLFF. In DNA, the CDR3 is TGTGCCACGCTGGAAAGTGGAAAACTGTTTTTT.

This clonotype came up a few times. An end of the junction differs from the germline gene, which may be a read error. This CDR3 reads CASSQGEPGLAMETQYF. Written as DNA, the CDR3 is TGCGCCAGCAGCCAAGGGGAACCGGGACTAGCAATGGAGACCCAGTACTTC. The chain uses TRBV3-1 and TRBJ2-5; 9 bases fit TRBD2. This CDR3 has 17 residues. Germline V gives CDR1 LGHDT, CDR2 YNNKEL (reference sequence).

This clonotype was picked up many times. V is TRBV29-1 and J is TRBJ1-2, with D perhaps TRBD1 (6 bases). Germline V lookup: CDR1 SQVTM, CDR2 ANQGSEA. The CDR3 extends over 13 amino acids. V lost 3 bases to trimming and J lost 8 bases, with 16 bases between them. CDR3 region: CSVDSSGDGGYTF. The CDR3 nucleotides read TGCAGCGTTGACTCGTCAGGGGACGGAGGCTACACCTTC.

This clonotype occurred many times. The chain has TRBV5-1 and TRBJ2-7; a weak D match, TRBD1 (6 bases). From germline, CDR1 is SGHRS and CDR2 YFSETQ. V was clipped by 1 base and J by 5 bases, with 10 bases between them. The CDR3 covers 13 residues. DNA for the CDR3: TGCGCCAGCAGCTTGACGGACAGCCACGAGCAGTACTTC. It is translated as CASSLTDSHEQYF.

This clonotype appeared many times. The CDR3 loop is CSARGRPTNTGELFF. CDR3 nucleotide sequence: TGCAGTGCTAGAGGCAGACCCACGAACACCGGGGAGCTGTTTTTT. The chain carries TRBV20-1 and TRBJ2-2, with D hard to call. This CDR3 comprises 15 residues. V lost 1 base, J lost 0 bases, and 9 bases lay in between. The germline V gene has CDR1 DFQATT and CDR2 SNEGSKA (reference sequence).

The sample holds a few counts of this clonotype. This sequence joins TRBV3-1 and TRBJ2-1; tentative D call: TRBD2 (5 bases). With 4 bases removed from V and 5 bases from J, the gap between germline ends came to 18 bases. This CDR3 has 16 amino acids. The germline V gene has CDR1 LGHDT and CDR2 YNNKEL (reference sequence). For the CDR3, the DNA is TGTGCCAGCAGCCTGTATTGGTCCCTGGGAGACAATGAGCAGTTCTTC. It codes for CASSLYWSLGDNEQFF.

Ten or more counts support this clonotype. The chain recombines TRBV6-1 with TRBJ2-7, with D possibly matching TRBD2 (7 bases). The CDR3 extends over 15 amino acids. Germline V gene sequence: CDR1 MNHNS, CDR2 SASEGT. Deletions cut 8 bases from V and 5 bases from J, with 22 bases between. The CDR3 loop reads CASVAHGGGRDEQYF. As DNA, the CDR3 is TGTGCCAGCGTAGCCCATGGGGGGGGGCGGGACGAGCAGTACTTC.

This clonotype was seen many times. The gene calls are TRBV6-1 and TRBJ1-1; D is unclear. The CDR3 has 15 amino acids. V lost 2 bases and J 4 bases, leaving 14 bases between the germline ends. Germline CDR1 MNHNS, CDR2 SASEGT. The CDR3 spells CASSEPWDLSTEAFF. The CDR3 coding sequence is TGTGCCAGCAGTGAACCCTGGGATCTGAGCACTGAAGCTTTCTTT.

This rearrangement joins TRBV20-1 to TRBJ2-1, with 9 bases aligning to TRBD2. The length of the CDR3 is 15 residues. With 6 bases clipped from V and 8 bases from J, the junction kept 14 bases outside the gene matches. The germline gives CDR1 DFQATT, CDR2 SNEGSKA (reference sequence). CDR3 nucleotides: TGCAGTGCCCGGAGGCGGCGCGGGGGGGCCGATGAGCAGTTCTTC. It yields the protein CSARRRRGGADEQFF.

This clonotype was observed many times. The V call is TRBV28, the J call TRBJ1-1; the match to TRBD1 covers 12 bases. Trimming removed 5 bases from V and 1 base from J; junction bases left unmatched: 8. The length of the CDR3 is 17 residues. Germline values: CDR1 MDHEN, CDR2 SYDVKM. The CDR3 here is CASSLPGQGARNTEAFF. DNA of the CDR3: TGTGCCAGCAGTCTCCCGGGACAGGGGGCGCGGAACACTGAAGCTTTCTTT.

In this sample, this clonotype turned up a few times. The chain employs TRBV6-2 or TRBV6-3 and TRBJ1-6; tentatively, D is TRBD1 (6 bases). The CDR3 is 18 amino acids. Germline CDR1 is MNHEY and CDR2 is SVGEGT. Trimming took off 6 bases at V and 0 bases at J, with 18 bases between the two ends. CDR3 DNA sequence: TGTGCCAGCAGCCGCACCGGACAGAGAAGCTCCTATAATTCACCCCTCCACTTT. Its protein is CASSRTGQRSSYNSPLHF.

This clonotype was counted ten times or more. V gene TRBV2 combines with J gene TRBJ1-2, with a possible D match to TRBD1 (5 bases). Deletions cut 6 bases from V and 4 bases from J, with 15 bases between. The CDR3 consists of 14 residues. Germline V lookup: CDR1 SNHLY, CDR2 FYNNEI. The CDR3 protein is CASRLRGASYGYTF. For the CDR3, the DNA is TGTGCCAGCAGGCTTAGAGGGGCGAGCTATGGCTACACCTTC.